The T cell receptor beta chain described here comes from a study of molecular identifiers for immune sequencing clone quantification. V lost 4 bases to trimming and J lost 0 bases, with 10 bases between them. CDR3 length: 15 amino acids. Each CDR3 protein is one row after TCRdb ran MiXCR on the PCR reads. The data contain 460,000 or so distinct CDR3 sequences, roughly 25% of them seen just once; the ten biggest clones take up roughly 0.79%. The sequencing sample was made of naive CD8+ T cells from blood, with Jurkat cell RNA spiked in. Subset given: FACS-sorted CD8+CD4-CCR7+CD45RA+ naive T cells. V gene TRBV12-3 or TRBV12-4 combines with J gene TRBJ1-5; D not certain. The TCR originated in a human donor in good health. Some libraries in this study had Jurkat cell RNA spiked in. For the CDR3, the DNA is TGTGCCAGCAGTTCCCGGGGATATAGCAATCAGCCCCAGCATTTT. Amino acid sequence: CASSSRGYSNQPQHF.